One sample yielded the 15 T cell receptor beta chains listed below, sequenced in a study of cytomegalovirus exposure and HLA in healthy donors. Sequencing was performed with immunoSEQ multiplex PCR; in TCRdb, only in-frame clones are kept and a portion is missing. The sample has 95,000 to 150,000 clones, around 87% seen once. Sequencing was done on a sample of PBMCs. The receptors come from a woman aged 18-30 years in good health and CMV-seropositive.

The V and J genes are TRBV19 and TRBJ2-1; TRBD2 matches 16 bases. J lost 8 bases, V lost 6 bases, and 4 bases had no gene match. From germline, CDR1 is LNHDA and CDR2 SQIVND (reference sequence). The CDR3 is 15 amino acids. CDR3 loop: CASRAGTSGRDEQFF. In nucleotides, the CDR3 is TGTGCCAGTAGGGCCGGGACTAGCGGGAGGGATGAGCAGTTCTTC.

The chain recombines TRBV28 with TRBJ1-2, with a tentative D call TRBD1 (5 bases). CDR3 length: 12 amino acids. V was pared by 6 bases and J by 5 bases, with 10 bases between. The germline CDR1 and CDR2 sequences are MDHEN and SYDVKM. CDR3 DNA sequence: TGTGCCAGCAGCTCCGGGGGGTATGGCTACACCTTC. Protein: CASSSGGYGYTF.

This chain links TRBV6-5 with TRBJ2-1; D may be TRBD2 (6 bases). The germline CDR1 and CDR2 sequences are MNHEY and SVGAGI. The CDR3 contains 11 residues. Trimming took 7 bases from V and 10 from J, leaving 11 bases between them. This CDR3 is CASKSSGEQFF. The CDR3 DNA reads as TGTGCCAGCAAATCGAGCGGGGAGCAGTTCTTC.

CDR3 DNA: TGTGCCTGGCAATGGGCGTGGGCCAACGTCCTGACTTTC. Its protein is CAWQWAWANVLTF. This sequence joins TRBV30 and TRBJ2-6; D is unclear. The germline V gene has CDR1 GTSNPN and CDR2 SVGIG (reference sequence). The CDR3 runs 13 residues. Trimming removed 5 bases at V and 5 bases at J, with 10 bases between.

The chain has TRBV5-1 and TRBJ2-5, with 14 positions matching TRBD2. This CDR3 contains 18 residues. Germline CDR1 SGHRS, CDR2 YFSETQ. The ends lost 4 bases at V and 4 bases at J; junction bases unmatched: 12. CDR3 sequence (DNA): TGCGCCAGCAGCCTCGGGACTAGCGGGAGTGTATCGGGAGAGACCCAGTACTTC. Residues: CASSLGTSGSVSGETQYF. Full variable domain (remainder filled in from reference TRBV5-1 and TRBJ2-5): KAGVTQTPRYLIKTRGQQVTLSCSPISGHRSVSWYQQTPGQGLQFLFEYFSETQRNKGNFPGRFSGRQFSNSRSEMNVSTLELGDSALYLCASSLGTSGSVSGETQYFGPGTRLLVL.

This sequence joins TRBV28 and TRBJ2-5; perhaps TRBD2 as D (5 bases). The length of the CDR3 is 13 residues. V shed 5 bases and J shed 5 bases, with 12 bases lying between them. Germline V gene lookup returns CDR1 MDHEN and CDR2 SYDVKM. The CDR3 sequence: CASSQFGSETQYF. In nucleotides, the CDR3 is TGTGCCAGCAGTCAATTTGGGAGCGAGACCCAGTACTTC.

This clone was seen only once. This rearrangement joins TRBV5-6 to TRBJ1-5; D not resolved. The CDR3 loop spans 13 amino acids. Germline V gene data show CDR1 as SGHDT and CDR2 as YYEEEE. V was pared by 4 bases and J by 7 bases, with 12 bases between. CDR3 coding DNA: TGTGCCAGCAGCCTGGCGACAAAACAGCCCCAGCATTTT. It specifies CASSLATKQPQHF.

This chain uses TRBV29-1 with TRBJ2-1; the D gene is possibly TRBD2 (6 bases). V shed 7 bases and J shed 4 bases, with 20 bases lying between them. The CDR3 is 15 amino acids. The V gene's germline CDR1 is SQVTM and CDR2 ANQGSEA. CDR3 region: CSAQPSSGPYNEQFF. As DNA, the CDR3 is TGCAGCGCCCAACCCTCCAGCGGGCCTTACAATGAGCAGTTCTTC.

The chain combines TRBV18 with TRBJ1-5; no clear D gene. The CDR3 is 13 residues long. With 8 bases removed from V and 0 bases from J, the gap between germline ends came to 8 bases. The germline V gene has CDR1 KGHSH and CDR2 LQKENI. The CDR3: CASQDYSNQPQHF. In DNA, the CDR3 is TGTGCCAGCCAAGACTATAGCAATCAGCCCCAGCATTTT.

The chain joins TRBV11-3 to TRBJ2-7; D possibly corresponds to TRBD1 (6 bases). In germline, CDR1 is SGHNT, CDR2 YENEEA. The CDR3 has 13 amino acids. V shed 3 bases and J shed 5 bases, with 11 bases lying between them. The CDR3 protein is CASSFSRGNEQYF. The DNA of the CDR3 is TGTGCCAGCAGCTTTTCCAGGGGAAACGAGCAGTACTTC.

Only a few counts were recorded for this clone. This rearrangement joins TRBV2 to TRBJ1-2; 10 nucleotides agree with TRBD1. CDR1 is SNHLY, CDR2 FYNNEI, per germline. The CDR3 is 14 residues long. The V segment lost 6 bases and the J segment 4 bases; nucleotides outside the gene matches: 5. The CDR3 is CASSRDRGLYGYTF. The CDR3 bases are TGTGCCAGCAGCCGGGACAGGGGACTCTATGGCTACACCTTC.

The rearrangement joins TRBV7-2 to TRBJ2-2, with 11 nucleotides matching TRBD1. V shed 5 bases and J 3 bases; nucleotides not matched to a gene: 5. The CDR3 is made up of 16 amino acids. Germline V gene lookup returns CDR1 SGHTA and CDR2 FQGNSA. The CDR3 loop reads CASSGTGGFYTGELFF. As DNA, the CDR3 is TGTGCCAGCAGCGGGACAGGGGGGTTTTACACCGGGGAGCTGTTTTTT.

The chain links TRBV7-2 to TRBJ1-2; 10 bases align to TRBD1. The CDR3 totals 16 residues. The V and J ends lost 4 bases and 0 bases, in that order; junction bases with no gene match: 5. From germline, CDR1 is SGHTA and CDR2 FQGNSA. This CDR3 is CASSSRTGGANYGYTF. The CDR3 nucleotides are TGTGCCAGCAGCTCCCGGACAGGGGGTGCTAACTATGGCTACACCTTC.

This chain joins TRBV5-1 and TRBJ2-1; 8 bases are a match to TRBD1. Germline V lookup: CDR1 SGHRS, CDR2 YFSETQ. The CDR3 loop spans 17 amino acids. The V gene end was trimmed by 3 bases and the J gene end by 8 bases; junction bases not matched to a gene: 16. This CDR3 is CASSSPPGQAYNDEQFF. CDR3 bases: TGCGCCAGCAGCTCCCCTCCGGGACAGGCATACAATGATGAGCAGTTCTTC.

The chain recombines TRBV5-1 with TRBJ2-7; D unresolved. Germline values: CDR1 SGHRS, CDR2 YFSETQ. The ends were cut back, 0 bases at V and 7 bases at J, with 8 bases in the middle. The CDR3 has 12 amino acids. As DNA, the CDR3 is TGCGCCAGCAGCTTGGGGGCCTGGGAGCAGTACTTC. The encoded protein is CASSLGAWEQYF. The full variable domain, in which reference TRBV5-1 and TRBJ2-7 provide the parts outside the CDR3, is KAGVTQTPRYLIKTRGQQVTLSCSPISGHRSVSWYQQTPGQGLQFLFEYFSETQRNKGNFPGRFSGRQFSNSRSEMNVSTLELGDSALYLCASSLGAWEQYFGPGTRLTVT.